These T cell receptor beta chains were read from a single sample in a study of cytomegalovirus exposure and HLA in healthy donors. Assay: immunoSEQ multiplex PCR; the TCRdb copy retains only in-frame clones and omits some. Of over 150,000 clones in the sample, roughly 70% are singletons; the top ten hold 2.5% to 3.5%. Material: PBMCs. The receptors originated from a woman aged 35 to 49 in good health and CMV-seropositive. Both conserved end residues are part of each CDR3.

>TRBV6-5|TRBJ2-3
CASSQTGGADTQYF
>TRBV19|TRBJ2-7
CASSISGGVGTYEQYF
>TRBV6-5|TRBJ2-7
CASSPSQGAMYEQYF
>TRBV7-7|TRBJ1-3
CASSPNLPGSGNTIYF
>TRBV29-1|TRBJ1-2
CSALTGEPDGYTF
>TRBV7-8|TRBJ2-7
CASSLNKYYEQYF
>TRBV9|TRBJ1-1
CASSVGAGLNTEAFF
>TRBV9|TRBJ2-2
CASSVVPAGDTGELFF
>TRBV13|TRBJ2-3
CASSPPLHSGWGTDTQYF
>TRBV11-2|TRBJ2-7
CASSHGTSGRYEQYF
>TRBV27|TRBJ2-7
CASSLGTRPYEQYF
>TRBV15|TRBJ2-3
CATRGTTSSTGTDTQYF
>TRBV7-2|TRBJ2-7
CASSRTSDSYEQYF
>TRBV29-1|TRBJ1-2
CSVDRVGGYTF
>TRBV19|TRBJ2-7
CASNKGAAYEQYF
>TRBV7-2|TRBJ2-7
CASSRGGIWGEARSYEQYF
>TRBV7-2|TRBJ1-1
CASSLGTQGVGSRAFF
>TRBV19|TRBJ1-1
CASSIGTENTEAFF
>TRBV19|TRBJ2-6
CASSTDWSSGANVLTF
>TRBV29-1|TRBJ2-1
CSVVPSSYNEQFF
>TRBV2|TRBJ1-5
CASGEQGNGQPQHF
>TRBV12-5|TRBJ1-5
CASGLSGQDQPQHF
>TRBV9|TRBJ2-7
CASSVEVGGPYEQYF
>TRBV7-2|TRBJ2-7
CASSLGAGWGEQYF
>TRBV5-1|TRBJ2-2
CASSLTTVANTGELFF
>TRBV28|TRBJ1-4
CASSWSSGTGTEKLFF
>TRBV2|TRBJ1-5
CASSQTGGYQPQHF
>TRBV11-2|TRBJ2-1
CASSHGTGVDEQFF
>TRBV28|TRBJ1-5
CASSFSRGGQPQHF
>TRBV27|TRBJ2-2
CASSLDRFTGELFF
>TRBV10-3|TRBJ2-5
CAITPAGDSETQYF
>TRBV9|TRBJ1-2
CASSVRDRPGGYPF
>TRBV27|TRBJ2-2
CASSFFGELFF
>TRBV19|TRBJ1-2
CASSKGDYGYTF
>TRBV4-1|TRBJ2-7
CASSQGTGNYEQYF
>TRBV28|TRBJ2-1
CASSGAGTSGREQFF
>TRBV6-4|TRBJ2-7
CASSWDRNYEQYF
>TRBV5-1|TRBJ1-3
CASSSTQGAGNTIYF
>TRBV28|TRBJ1-5
CAVQAYSNQPQHF
>TRBV2|TRBJ1-3
CASAPRGFFSGNTIYF
>TRBV9|TRBJ2-5
CASSVQGAKETQYF
>TRBV7-9|TRBJ2-2
CASSLGAGYTGELFF
>TRBV28|TRBJ1-1
CASSSSIQGGGAEAFF
>TRBV18|TRBJ2-3
CASSLAGGSGDTQYF
>TRBV5-1|TRBJ1-1
CASSLGRGKNTEAFF
>TRBV9|TRBJ1-4
CASSLRSRDEKLFF
>TRBV5-1|TRBJ2-2
CASSLGAGSLTGELFF
>TRBV6-5|TRBJ2-2
CASRGQGSNTGELFF
>TRBV6-4|TRBJ1-5
CASSAGVINQPQHF
>TRBV28|TRBJ2-7
CASILGTSGPSYEQYF
>TRBV29-1|TRBJ2-1
CSVEEVAGGPGEQFF
>TRBV4-3|TRBJ2-3
CASSQDGGSDTQYF
>TRBV13|TRBJ2-3
CASSSIRAGGFTDTQYF
>TRBV7-2|TRBJ2-2
CASSSINTGELFF